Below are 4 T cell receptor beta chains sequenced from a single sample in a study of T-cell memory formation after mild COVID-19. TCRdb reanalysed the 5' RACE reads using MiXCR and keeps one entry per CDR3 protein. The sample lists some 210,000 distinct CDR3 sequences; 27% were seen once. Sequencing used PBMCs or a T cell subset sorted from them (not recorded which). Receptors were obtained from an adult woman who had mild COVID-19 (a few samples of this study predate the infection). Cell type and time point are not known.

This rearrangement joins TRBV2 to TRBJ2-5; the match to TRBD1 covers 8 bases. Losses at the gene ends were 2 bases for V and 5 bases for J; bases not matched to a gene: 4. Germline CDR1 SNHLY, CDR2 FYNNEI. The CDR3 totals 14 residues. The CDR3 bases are TGTGCCAGCAGTGAACAGGGGGCCTTGGAGACCCAGTACTTC. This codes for CASSEQGALETQYF.

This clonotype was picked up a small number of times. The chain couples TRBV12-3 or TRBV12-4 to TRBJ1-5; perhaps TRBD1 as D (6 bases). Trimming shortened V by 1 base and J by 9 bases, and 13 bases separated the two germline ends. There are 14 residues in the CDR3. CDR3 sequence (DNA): TGTGCCAGCAGTTTAGAGGCAGGGGTTGGGCCCCAGCATTTT. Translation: CASSLEAGVGPQHF.

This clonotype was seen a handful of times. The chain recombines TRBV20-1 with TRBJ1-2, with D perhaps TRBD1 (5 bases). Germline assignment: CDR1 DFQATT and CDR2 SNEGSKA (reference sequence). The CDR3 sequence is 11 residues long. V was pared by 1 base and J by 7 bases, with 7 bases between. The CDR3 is CSARAGVGYTF. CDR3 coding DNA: TGCAGTGCTAGAGCGGGGGTTGGCTACACCTTC.

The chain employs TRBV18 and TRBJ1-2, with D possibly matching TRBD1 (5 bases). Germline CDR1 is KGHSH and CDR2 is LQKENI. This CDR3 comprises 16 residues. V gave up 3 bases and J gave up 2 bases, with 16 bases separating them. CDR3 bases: TGTGCCAGCTCACCTGAATTAGGGACGGAGAACTATGGCTACACCTTC. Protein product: CASSPELGTENYGYTF.